Shown below are 11 T cell receptor beta chains from a single sample sequenced in a study of blood T cell repertoires in COVID-19. The table came from immunoSEQ multiplex PCR; TCRdb's copy has only in-frame clones and leaves some out. The table has approximately 230,000 clones, 84% seen once. The source material was peripheral blood. All receptors come from a young man with active or convalescent COVID-19.

The chain carries TRBV7-9 and TRBJ2-2; D gene uncertain. Looked up from germline, CDR1 is SEHNR and CDR2 is FQNEAQ (reference sequence). Trimming left V 8 bases short and J 5 bases short, with 18 bases between. This CDR3 is built from 15 residues. CDR3 bases: TGTGCCAGCTTGAGGTCTGAAATAAGGACCGGGGAGCTGTTTTTT. Its protein product is CASLRSEIRTGELFF.

The chain employs TRBV4-3 and TRBJ2-7, with D possibly being TRBD2 (5 bases). V gave up 0 bases and J gave up 4 bases, with 13 bases separating them. Germline lookup yields CDR1 LGHNA and CDR2 YSLEER. The CDR3 runs 15 residues. This CDR3 reads CASSQDLLARYEQYF. In DNA form, the CDR3 reads TGCGCCAGCAGCCAAGATCTCCTAGCTCGGTACGAGCAGTACTTC.

V gene TRBV7-2 combines with J gene TRBJ2-1; 7 bases fit TRBD2. The germline V gene has CDR1 SGHTA and CDR2 FQGNSA. This CDR3 is 16 amino acids long. V shed 5 bases and J 4 bases; nucleotides not matched to a gene: 11. The CDR3 DNA reads TGTGCCAGCAGCCATGGTCCGGGACTACGGTACAATGAGCAGTTCTTC. Its protein product is CASSHGPGLRYNEQFF.

The V and J genes are TRBV2 and TRBJ2-2; D unresolved. Looked up from germline, CDR1 is SNHLY and CDR2 is FYNNEI. Trimming pared 2 bases from V and 2 bases from J, leaving 6 bases between. The CDR3 loop spans 14 amino acids. The CDR3 coding sequence is TGTGCCAGCAGTGAATTTCGTAACACCGGGGAGCTGTTTTTT. It codes for CASSEFRNTGELFF.

The chain carries TRBV18 and TRBJ1-5; no clear D. Germline values: CDR1 KGHSH, CDR2 LQKENI. Deletions cut 0 bases from V and 6 bases from J, with 15 bases between. The CDR3 totals 16 residues. The CDR3 loop reads CASSPPKTGEGQPQHF. The DNA of the CDR3 is TGTGCCAGCTCACCACCGAAGACCGGGGAGGGTCAGCCCCAGCATTTT.

The rearrangement uses TRBV19 and TRBJ2-7; 8 bases map to TRBD2. This CDR3 contains 14 residues. V lost 2 bases and J lost 5; bases outside the gene matches: 5. Germline V gene data show CDR1 as LNHDA and CDR2 as SQIVND (reference sequence). The CDR3 region is CASSIKAGAHEQYF. DNA of the CDR3: TGTGCCAGTAGTATAAAAGCGGGAGCCCACGAGCAGTACTTC.

The rearrangement uses TRBV2 and TRBJ2-4, with D uncertain. The CDR3 covers 15 residues. Trimming stripped 7 bases from V and 0 bases from J, with 13 bases between. CDR1 and CDR2 from the germline V gene are SNHLY and FYNNEI. Written as DNA, the CDR3 is TGTGCCAGCATGGGCCAGCTATTAGCCAAAAACATTCAGTACTTC. It specifies CASMGQLLAKNIQYF.

The V and J genes are TRBV9 and TRBJ2-7; TRBD2 matches 11 bases. Trimming at V came to 3 bases and at J to 5 bases, leaving 7 bases not matched to a gene. Germline lookup yields CDR1 SGDLS and CDR2 YYNGEE. The CDR3 totals 15 residues. In DNA form, the CDR3 reads TGTGCCAGCAGCGAGGGGACTAGCGGATTAAACGAGCAGTACTTC. Its protein product is CASSEGTSGLNEQYF.

The chain uses TRBV9 and TRBJ1-4, with 8 bases that match TRBD1. The CDR3 runs to 14 residues. Germline V lookup: CDR1 SGDLS, CDR2 YYNGEE. With V trimmed by 4 bases and J by 8 bases, 7 bases remained unmatched. Here the CDR3 reads CASSPRTGTEKLFF. CDR3 DNA: TGTGCCAGCAGCCCCCGGACAGGGACAGAAAAACTGTTTTTT.

The chain combines TRBV5-6 with TRBJ1-6, with D possibly being TRBD1 (6 bases). Trimming stripped 0 bases from V and 2 bases from J, with 9 bases between. This CDR3 is built from 16 residues. Germline V gives CDR1 SGHDT, CDR2 YYEEEE. In DNA form, the CDR3 reads TGTGCCAGCAGCTTGGATCAGGGGACCTATAATTCACCCCTCCACTTT. Translating it yields CASSLDQGTYNSPLHF.

The chain links TRBV6-5 to TRBJ1-3; tentative D call: TRBD1 (5 bases). This CDR3 has 14 amino acids. The V end was cut by 6 bases, the J end by 0 bases, with 9 bases between. Germline CDR1 reads MNHEY; CDR2 reads SVGAGI. CDR3 sequence reads: CASSPGGSGNTIYF. The CDR3, as DNA: TGTGCCAGCAGCCCGGGGGGCTCTGGAAACACCATATATTTT.